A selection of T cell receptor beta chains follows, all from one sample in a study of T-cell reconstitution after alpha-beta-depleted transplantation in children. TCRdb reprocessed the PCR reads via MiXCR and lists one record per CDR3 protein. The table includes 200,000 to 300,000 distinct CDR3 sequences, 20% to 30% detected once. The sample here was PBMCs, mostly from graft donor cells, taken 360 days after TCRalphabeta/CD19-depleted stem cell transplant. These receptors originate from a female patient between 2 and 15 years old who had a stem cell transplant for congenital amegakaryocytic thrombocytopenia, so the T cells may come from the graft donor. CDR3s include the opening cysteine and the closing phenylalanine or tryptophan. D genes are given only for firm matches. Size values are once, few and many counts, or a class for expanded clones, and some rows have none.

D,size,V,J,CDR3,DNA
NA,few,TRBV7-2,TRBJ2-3,CASSFDGLSTDTQYF,TGTGCCAGCAGCTTCGACGGACTAAGCACAGATACGCAGTATTTT
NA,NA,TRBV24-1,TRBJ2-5,CATKAGEETQYF,TGTGCCACCAAGGCAGGGGAAGAGACCCAGTACTTC
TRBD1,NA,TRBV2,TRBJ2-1,CASSQDRGEQFF,TGTGCCAGCAGCCAAGACAGGGGCGAGCAGTTCTTC
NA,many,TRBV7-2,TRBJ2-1,CASSLTSYNEQFF,TGTGCCAGCAGCTTGACTAGCTACAATGAGCAGTTCTTC
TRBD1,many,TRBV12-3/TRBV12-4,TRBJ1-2,CASSDRGIFSYTF,TGTGCCAGCAGCGACAGGGGGATTTTCAGCTACACCTTC
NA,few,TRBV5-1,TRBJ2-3,CASSLMPYGADTQYF,TGCGCCAGCAGCTTGATGCCGTATGGTGCGGATACGCAGTATTTT
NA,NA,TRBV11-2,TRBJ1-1,CASSVWEGNTEAFF,TGTGCCAGCAGCGTCTGGGAGGGGAACACTGAAGCTTTCTTT
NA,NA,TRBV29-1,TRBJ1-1,CSASPGVTEAFF,TGCAGCGCCTCCCCGGGGGTGACTGAAGCTTTCTTT
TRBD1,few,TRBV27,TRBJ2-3,CASSAGTGVDTQYF,TGTGCCAGCAGTGCCGGGACAGGGGTAGATACGCAGTATTTT
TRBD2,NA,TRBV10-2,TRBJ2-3,CASSEEAGVDTQYF,TGCGCCAGCAGTGAGGAAGCGGGAGTAGATACGCAGTATTTT
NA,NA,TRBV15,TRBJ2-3,CATSSLRGADTQYF,TGTGCCACCAGCAGTTTGAGAGGGGCAGATACGCAGTATTTT
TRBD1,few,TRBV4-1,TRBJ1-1,CASSQDPDRPFMNTEAFF,TGCGCCAGCAGCCAAGATCCGGACAGGCCTTTCATGAACACTGAAGCTTTCTTT
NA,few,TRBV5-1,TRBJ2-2,CASSLVGITGELFF,TGCGCCAGCAGCTTGGTGGGGATCACCGGGGAGCTGTTTTTT
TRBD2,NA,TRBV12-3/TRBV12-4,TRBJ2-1,CASSLAGEVFF,TGTGCCAGCAGTTTGGCGGGAGAGGTTTTCTTC
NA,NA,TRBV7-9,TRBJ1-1,CASSRATAIQTEAFF,TGTGCCAGCAGCCGAGCGACAGCAATACAAACTGAAGCTTTCTTT
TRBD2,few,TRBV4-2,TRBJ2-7,CASSRVSGTSSYEQYF,TGTGCCAGCAGCCGAGTTTCCGGGACTAGCAGCTACGAGCAGTACTTC
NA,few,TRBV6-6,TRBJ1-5,CASSGWNQPQHF,TGTGCCAGCAGCGGGTGGAATCAGCCCCAGCATTTT
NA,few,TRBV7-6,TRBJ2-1,CASSPTASNEQFF,TGTGCCAGCAGCCCTACAGCCTCCAATGAGCAGTTCTTC
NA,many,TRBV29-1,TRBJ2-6,CSVGGYSGANVLTF,TGCAGCGTTGGCGGGTACTCTGGGGCCAACGTCCTGACTTTC
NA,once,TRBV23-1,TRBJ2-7,CASSQSGLVWEQYF,TGCGCCAGCAGTCAATCGGGACTGGTCTGGGAGCAGTACTTC
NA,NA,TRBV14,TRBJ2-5,CASPWQGGLETQYF,TGTGCCAGCCCGTGGCAGGGTGGGTTGGAGACCCAGTACTTC
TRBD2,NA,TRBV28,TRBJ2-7,CASSLLGGRGEQYF,TGTGCCAGCAGTTTATTAGGAGGGAGGGGAGAGCAGTACTTC
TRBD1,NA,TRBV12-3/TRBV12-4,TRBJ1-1,CASSGTVTEAFF,TGTGCCAGCAGTGGGACAGTTACTGAAGCTTTCTTT
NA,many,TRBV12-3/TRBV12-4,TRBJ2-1,CASSLSRVDFEQFF,TGTGCCAGCAGTTTGTCCAGGGTGGATTTTGAGCAGTTCTTC
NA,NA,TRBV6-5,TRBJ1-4,CASSHGAKGEKLFF,TGTGCCAGCAGTCACGGGGCTAAGGGTGAAAAACTGTTTTTT
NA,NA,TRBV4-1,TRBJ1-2,CASSQAWRINYGYTF,TGCGCCAGCAGCCAAGCATGGCGCATTAACTATGGCTACACCTTC
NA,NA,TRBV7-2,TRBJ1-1,CASSPGPQDEAFF,TGTGCCAGCAGCCCGGGACCCCAAGATGAAGCTTTCTTT
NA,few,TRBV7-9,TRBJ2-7,CASSLGSAGTMPYEQYF,TGTGCCAGCAGCTTAGGATCTGCCGGGACAATGCCCTACGAGCAGTACTTC
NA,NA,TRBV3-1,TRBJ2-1,CASSQEPNEQFF,TGTGCCAGCAGCCAAGAACCCAATGAGCAGTTCTTC
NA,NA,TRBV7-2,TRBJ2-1,CASSETTLPYNEQFF,TGTGCCAGCAGCGAGACCACCCTCCCTTACAATGAGCAGTTCTTC
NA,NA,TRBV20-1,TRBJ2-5,CSASWGQETQYF,TGCAGTGCTAGCTGGGGCCAAGAGACCCAGTACTTC
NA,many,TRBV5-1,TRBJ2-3,CASSLGGLADTQYF,TGCGCCAGCAGCTTGGGAGGGTTAGCAGATACGCAGTATTTT
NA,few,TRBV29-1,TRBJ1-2,CSAVGVSDYGYTF,TGCAGCGCCGTTGGGGTTTCGGACTATGGCTACACCTTC
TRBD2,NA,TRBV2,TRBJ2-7,CASSEALAGVRDEQYF,TGTGCCAGCAGTGAAGCGCTAGCGGGAGTTCGAGACGAGCAGTACTTC
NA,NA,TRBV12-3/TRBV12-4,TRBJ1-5,CASSLGPIYSNQPQHF,TGTGCCAGCAGTTTGGGGCCGATCTATAGCAATCAGCCCCAGCATTTT
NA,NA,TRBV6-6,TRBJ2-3,CASSMNRGDTQYF,TGTGCCAGCAGTATGAACCGGGGCGATACGCAGTATTTT
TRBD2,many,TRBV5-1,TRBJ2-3,CASSLGLAGGTDTQYF,TGCGCCAGCAGCTTGGGGTTAGCGGGAGGAACAGATACGCAGTATTTT
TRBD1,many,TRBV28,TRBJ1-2,CASSLENRGGYTF,TGTGCCAGCAGTTTAGAGAACAGGGGTGGCTACACCTTC
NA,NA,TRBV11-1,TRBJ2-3,CASSLQGVGDTQYF,TGTGCCAGCAGCTTACAGGGCGTGGGAGATACGCAGTATTTT
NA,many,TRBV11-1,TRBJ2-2,CASSLVRGSGELFF,TGTGCCAGCAGCTTAGTGAGAGGTAGCGGGGAGCTGTTTTTT
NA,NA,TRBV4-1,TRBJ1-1,CASSKPDTEAFF,TGCGCCAGCAGTAAACCTGACACTGAAGCTTTCTTT
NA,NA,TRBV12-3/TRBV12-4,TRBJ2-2,CASSPIWGELFF,TGTGCCAGCAGTCCAATATGGGGGGAGCTGTTTTTT
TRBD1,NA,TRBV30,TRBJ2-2,CAWGQGGGTGELFF,TGTGCCTGGGGACAGGGGGGTGGAACCGGGGAGCTGTTTTTT
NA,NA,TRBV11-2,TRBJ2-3,CASSLSRFTDTQYF,TGTGCCAGCAGCTTATCCAGGTTCACAGATACGCAGTATTTT